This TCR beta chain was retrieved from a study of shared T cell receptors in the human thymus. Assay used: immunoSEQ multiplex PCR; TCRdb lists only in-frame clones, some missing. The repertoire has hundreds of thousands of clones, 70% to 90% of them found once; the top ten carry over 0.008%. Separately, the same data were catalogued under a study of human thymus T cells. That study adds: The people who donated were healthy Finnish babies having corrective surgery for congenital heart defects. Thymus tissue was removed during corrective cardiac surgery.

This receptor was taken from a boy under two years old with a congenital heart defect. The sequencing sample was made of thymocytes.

The CDR3, as DNA: TGTGCCAGCAACCACAGGGATTATAGCAATCAGCCCCAGCATTTT. Its protein is CASNHRDYSNQPQHF. V and J are TRBV4-2 and TRBJ1-5, with D tentatively TRBD1 (6 bases). The CDR3 sequence is 15 residues long. V was trimmed by 7 bases and J by 0 bases, leaving 13 bases between them. The germline gives CDR1 LGHNA, CDR2 YNFKEQ.